This T cell receptor beta chain was observed in a study of OX40 agonist ivuxolimab in advanced cancers. Study context: Dose-escalation patients had hepatocellular carcinoma, melanoma, renal cell or head and neck cancer. Males comprised approximately 84% of the group, whose mean age was about 62 years (range roughly 20 to 85). Study results and limitations: Both blood CD4+ and CD8+ T cells showed clonal growth by week 6 at 0.1 to 3.0 mg/kg.

The junction had 10 bases not matched to a gene; V was cut back by 6 bases and J by 4 bases. The CDR3 consists of 16 residues. Germline V gene lookup returns CDR1 LNHDA and CDR2 SQIVND (reference sequence). The protocol was immunoSEQ multiplex PCR, while the TCRdb copy is restricted to in-frame clones and leaves out a portion. The repertoire holds 65,000 to 90,000 clones, with over 65% as singletons. Patients who had autoimmune disease history or got systemic immunosuppression were left out. In the case of this clone: Its antigen is still unknown.

The genes are TRBV19 and TRBJ2-3; 10 nucleotides align to TRBD2. The clonotype comes from an adult with an advanced solid tumor such as melanoma, head and neck, liver or kidney cancer. The source was CD4+ or CD8+ T cells sorted from blood, collected in a trial of the OX40 agonist ivuxolimab. CDR3 sequence reads: CASRGMSGGAPDTQYF. DNA of the CDR3: TGTGCCAGTAGGGGTATGAGCGGGGGGGCTCCAGATACGCAGTATTTT.